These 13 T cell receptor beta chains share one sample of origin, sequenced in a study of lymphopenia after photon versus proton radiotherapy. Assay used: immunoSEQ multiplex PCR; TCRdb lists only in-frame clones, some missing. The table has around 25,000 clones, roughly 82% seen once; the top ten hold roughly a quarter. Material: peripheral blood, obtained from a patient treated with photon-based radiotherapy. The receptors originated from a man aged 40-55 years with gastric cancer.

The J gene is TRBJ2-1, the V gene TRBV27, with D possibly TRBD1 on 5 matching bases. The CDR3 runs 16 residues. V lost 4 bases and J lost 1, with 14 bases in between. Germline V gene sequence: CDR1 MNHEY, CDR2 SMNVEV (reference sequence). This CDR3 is CASSYFARASYNEQFF. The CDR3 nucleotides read TGTGCCAGCAGTTATTTCGCCAGGGCGTCCTACAATGAGCAGTTCTTC.

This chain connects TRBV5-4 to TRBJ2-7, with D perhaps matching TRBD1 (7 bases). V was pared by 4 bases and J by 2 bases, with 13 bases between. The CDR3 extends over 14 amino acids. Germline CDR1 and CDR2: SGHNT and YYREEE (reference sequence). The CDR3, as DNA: TGTGCCAGCAGCGGCGGGACAGTCGCCTACGAGCAGTACTTC. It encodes CASSGGTVAYEQYF.

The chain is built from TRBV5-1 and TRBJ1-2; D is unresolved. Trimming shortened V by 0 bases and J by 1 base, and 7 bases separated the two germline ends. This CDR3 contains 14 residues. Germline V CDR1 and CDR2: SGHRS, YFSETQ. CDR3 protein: CASSLEISNYGYTF. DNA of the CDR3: TGCGCCAGCAGCTTGGAGATCAGTAACTATGGCTACACCTTC.

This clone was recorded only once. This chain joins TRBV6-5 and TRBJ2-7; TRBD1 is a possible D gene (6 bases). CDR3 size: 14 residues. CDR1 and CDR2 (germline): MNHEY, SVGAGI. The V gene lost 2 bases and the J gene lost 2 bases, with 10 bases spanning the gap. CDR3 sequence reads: CASSYGRGPYEQYF. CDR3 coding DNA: TGTGCCAGCAGTTACGGCAGGGGCCCCTACGAGCAGTACTTC.

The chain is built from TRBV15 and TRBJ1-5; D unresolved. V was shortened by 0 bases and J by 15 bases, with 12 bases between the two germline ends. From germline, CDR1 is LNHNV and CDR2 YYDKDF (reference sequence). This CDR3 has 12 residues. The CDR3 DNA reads TGTGCCACCAGCAGAGATGACCAGGTCAGGCATTTT. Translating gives CATSRDDQVRHF.

The CDR3 DNA reads as TGTGCCAGCAGCACAAGGACAGGGACCGGGGAGCTGTTTTTT. This gives the protein CASSTRTGTGELFF. The J gene is TRBJ2-2, the V gene TRBV6-1, with 8 bases aligning to TRBD1. The germline gives CDR1 MNHNS, CDR2 SASEGT. The CDR3 loop spans 14 amino acids. The trim removed 6 bases at V and 5 bases at J, leaving 5 bases unmatched.

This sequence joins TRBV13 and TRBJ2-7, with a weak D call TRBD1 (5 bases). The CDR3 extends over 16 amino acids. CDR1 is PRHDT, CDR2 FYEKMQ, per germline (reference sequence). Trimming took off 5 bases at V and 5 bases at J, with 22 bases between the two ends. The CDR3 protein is CASSRPPGQGLDEQYF. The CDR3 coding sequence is TGTGCCAGCAGCCGACCTCCCGGGCAGGGTCTAGACGAGCAGTACTTC.

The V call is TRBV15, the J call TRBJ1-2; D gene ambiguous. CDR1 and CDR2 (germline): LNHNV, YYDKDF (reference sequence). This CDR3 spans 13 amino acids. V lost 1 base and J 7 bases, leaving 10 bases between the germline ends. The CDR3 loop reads CATSRVGLGGYTF. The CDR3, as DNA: TGTGCCACCAGCAGAGTGGGTTTGGGTGGCTACACCTTC.

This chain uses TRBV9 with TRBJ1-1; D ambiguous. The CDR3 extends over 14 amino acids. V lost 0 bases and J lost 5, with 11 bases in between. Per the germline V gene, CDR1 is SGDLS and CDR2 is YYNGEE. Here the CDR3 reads CASSVDPGGTEAFF. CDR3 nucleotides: TGTGCCAGCAGCGTAGACCCGGGTGGGACTGAAGCTTTCTTT.

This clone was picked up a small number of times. CDR3 in DNA: TGTGCCAGTAGTAAGCGGGAATCGGGTTGGGATTCACCCCTCCACTTT. Its protein product is CASSKRESGWDSPLHF. V and J are TRBV19 and TRBJ1-6; D gene uncertain. Germline V gives CDR1 LNHDA, CDR2 SQIVND (reference sequence). The CDR3 runs 16 residues. Deletions cut 4 bases from V and 8 bases from J, with 18 bases between. Full variable domain (remainder filled in from reference TRBV19 and TRBJ1-6): DGGITQSPKYLFRKEGQNVTLSCEQNLNHDAMYWYRQDPGQGLRLIYYSQIVNDFQKGDIAEGYSVSREKKESFPLTVTSAQKNPTAFYLCASSKRESGWDSPLHFGNGTRLTVT.

The CDR3 DNA sequence: TGTGCCAGCAGCTCCCAGGGGGCGAACACCGGGGAGCTGTTTTTT. This codes for CASSSQGANTGELFF. The chain combines TRBV5-4 with TRBJ2-2; TRBD1 matches at 7 bases. CDR1 and CDR2 (germline): SGHNT, YYREEE (reference sequence). J gave up 0 bases and V 3 bases, and 2 bases lay outside the gene matches. The CDR3 is made up of 15 amino acids.

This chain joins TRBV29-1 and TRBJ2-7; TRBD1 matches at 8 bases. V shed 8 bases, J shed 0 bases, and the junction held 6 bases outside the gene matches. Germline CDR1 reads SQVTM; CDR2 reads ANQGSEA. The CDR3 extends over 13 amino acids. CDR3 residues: CSTRQGPSYEQYF. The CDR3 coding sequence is TGCAGCACCAGACAGGGGCCCTCCTACGAGCAGTACTTC.

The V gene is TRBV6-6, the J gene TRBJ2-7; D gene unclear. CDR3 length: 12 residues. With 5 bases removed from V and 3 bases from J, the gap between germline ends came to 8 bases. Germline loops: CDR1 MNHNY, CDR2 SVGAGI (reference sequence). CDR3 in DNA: TGTGCCAGCAGTGCGGTAAACTACGAGCAGTACTTC. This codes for CASSAVNYEQYF.